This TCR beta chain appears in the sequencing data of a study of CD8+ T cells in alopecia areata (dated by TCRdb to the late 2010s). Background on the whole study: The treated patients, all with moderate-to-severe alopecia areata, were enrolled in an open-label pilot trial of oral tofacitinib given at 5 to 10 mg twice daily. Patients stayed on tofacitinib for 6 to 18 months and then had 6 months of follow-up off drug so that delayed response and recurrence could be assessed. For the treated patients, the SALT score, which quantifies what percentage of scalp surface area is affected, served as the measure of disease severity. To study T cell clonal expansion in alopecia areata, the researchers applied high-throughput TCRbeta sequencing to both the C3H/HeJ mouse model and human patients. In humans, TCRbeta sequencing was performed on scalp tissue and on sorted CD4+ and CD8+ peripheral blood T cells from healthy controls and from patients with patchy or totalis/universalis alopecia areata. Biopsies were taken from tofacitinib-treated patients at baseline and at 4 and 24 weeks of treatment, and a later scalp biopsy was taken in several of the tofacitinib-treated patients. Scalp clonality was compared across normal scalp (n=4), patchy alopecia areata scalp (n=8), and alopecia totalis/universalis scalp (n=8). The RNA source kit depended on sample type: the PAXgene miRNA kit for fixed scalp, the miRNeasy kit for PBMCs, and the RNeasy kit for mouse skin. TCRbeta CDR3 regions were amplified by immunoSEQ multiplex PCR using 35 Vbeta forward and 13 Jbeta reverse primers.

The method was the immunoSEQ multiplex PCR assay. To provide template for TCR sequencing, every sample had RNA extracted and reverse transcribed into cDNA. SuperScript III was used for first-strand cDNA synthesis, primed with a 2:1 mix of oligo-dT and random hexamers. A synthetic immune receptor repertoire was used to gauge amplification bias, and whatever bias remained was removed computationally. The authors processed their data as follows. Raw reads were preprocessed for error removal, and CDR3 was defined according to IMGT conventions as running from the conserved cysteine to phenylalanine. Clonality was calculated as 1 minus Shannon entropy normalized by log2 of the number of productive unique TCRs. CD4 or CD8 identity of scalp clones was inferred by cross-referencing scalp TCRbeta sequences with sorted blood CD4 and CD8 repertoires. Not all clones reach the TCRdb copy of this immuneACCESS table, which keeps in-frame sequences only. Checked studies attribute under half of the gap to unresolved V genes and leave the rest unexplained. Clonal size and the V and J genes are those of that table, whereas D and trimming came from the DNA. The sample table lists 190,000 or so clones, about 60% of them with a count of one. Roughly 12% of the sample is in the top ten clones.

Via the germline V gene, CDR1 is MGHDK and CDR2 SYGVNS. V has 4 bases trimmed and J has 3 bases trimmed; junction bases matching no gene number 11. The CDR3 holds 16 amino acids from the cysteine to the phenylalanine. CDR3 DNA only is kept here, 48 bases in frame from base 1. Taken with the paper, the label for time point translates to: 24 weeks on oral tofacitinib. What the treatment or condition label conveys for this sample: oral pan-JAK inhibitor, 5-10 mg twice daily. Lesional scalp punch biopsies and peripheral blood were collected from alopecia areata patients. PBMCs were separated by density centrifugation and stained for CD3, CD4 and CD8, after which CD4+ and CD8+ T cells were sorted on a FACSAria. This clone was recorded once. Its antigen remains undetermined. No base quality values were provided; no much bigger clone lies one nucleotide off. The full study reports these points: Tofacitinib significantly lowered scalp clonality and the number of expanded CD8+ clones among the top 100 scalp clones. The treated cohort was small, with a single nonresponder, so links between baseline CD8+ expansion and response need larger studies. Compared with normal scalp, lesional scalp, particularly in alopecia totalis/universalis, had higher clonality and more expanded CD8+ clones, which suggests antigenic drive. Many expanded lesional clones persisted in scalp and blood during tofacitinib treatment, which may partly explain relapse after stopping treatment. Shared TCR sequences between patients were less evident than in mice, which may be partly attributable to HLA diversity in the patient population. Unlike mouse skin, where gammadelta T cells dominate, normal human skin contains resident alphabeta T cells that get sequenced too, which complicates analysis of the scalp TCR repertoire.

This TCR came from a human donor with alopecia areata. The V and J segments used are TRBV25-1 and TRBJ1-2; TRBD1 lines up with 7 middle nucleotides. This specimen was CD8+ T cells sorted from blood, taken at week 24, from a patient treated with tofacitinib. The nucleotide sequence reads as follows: TGTGCCAGCAGTGGAGATCGACAGGGAGGAGACTATGGCTACACCTTC. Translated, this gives CASSGDRQGGDYGYTF.